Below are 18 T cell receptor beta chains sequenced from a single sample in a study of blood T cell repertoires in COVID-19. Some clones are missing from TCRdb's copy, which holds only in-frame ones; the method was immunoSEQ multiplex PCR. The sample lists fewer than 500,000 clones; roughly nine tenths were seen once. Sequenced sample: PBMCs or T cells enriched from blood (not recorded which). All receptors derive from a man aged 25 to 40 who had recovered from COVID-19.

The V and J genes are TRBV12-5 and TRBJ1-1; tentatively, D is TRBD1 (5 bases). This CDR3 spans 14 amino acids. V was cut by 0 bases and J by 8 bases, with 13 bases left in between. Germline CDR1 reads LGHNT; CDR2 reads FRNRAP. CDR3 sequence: CASGLVVVGGEAFF. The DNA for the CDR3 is TGTGCTAGTGGTTTGGTAGTCGTCGGGGGAGAAGCTTTCTTT. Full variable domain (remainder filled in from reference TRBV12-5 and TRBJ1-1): DARVTQTPRHKVTEMGQEVTMRCQPILGHNTVFWYRQTMMQGLELLAYFRNRAPLDDSGMPKDRFSAEMPDATLATLKIQPSEPRDSAVYFCASGLVVVGGEAFFGQGTRLTVV.

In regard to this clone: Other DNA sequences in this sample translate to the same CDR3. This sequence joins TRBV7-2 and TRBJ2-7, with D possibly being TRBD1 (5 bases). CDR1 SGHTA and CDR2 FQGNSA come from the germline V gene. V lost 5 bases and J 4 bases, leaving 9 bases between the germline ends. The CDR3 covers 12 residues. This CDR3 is CASSPDRYEQYF. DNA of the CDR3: TGTGCCAGCAGCCCCGACAGATACGAGCAGTACTTC.

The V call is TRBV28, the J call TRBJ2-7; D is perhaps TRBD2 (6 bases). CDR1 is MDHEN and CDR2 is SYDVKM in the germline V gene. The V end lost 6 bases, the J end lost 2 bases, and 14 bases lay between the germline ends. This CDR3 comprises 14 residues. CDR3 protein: CASRSWRGPYEQYF. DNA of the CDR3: TGTGCCAGCAGATCCTGGAGGGGACCCTACGAGCAGTACTTC. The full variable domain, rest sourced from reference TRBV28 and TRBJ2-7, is DVKVTQSSRYLVKRTGEKVFLECVQDMDHENMFWYRQDPGLGLRLIYFSYDVKMKEKGDIPEGYSVSREKKERFSLILESASTNQTSMYLCASRSWRGPYEQYFGPGTRLTVT.

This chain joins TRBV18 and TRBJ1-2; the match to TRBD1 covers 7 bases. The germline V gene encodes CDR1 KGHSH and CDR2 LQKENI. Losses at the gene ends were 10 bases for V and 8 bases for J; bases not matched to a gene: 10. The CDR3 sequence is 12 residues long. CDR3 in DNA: TGTGCCACAACAGGGGTGACGAGCGGCTACACCTTC. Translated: CATTGVTSGYTF.

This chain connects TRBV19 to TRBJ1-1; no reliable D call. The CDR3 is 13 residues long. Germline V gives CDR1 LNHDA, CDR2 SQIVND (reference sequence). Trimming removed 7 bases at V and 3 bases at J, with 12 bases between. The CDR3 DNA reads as TGTGCCAGTAATCCTCAGACATACACTGAAGCTTTCTTT. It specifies CASNPQTYTEAFF.

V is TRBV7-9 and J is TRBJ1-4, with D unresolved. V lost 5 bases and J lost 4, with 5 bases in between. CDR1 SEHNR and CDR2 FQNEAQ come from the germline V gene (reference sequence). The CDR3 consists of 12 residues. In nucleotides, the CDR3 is TGTGCCAGCAGCGCCTATAATGAAAAACTGTTTTTT. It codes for CASSAYNEKLFF.

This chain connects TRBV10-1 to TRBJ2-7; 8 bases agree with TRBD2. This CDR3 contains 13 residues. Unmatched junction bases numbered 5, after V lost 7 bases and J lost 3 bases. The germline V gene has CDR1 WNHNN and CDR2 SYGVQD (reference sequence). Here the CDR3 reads CASTGTRDYEQYF. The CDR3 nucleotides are TGCGCCAGCACCGGGACTAGAGACTACGAGCAGTACTTC.

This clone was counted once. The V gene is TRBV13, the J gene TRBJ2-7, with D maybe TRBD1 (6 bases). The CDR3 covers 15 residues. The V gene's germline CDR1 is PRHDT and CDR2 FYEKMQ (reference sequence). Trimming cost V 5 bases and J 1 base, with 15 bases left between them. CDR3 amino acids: CASSPRDRISYEQYF. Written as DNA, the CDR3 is TGTGCCAGCAGCCCCCGAGACAGGATATCCTACGAGCAGTACTTC.

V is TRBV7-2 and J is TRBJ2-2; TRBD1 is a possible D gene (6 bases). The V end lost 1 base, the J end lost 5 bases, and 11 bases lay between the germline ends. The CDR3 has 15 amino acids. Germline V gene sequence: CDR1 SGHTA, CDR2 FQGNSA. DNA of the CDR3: TGTGCCAGCAGCTTAGGACAGGCGCGGACCGGGGAGCTGTTTTTT. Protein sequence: CASSLGQARTGELFF.

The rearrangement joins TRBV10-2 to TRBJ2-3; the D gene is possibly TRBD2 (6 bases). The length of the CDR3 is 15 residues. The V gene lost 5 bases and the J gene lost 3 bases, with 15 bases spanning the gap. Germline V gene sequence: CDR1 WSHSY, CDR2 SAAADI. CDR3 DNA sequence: TGCGCCAGCAGTTCGTCGGGAGCTCCGACAGATACGCAGTATTTT. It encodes CASSSSGAPTDTQYF.

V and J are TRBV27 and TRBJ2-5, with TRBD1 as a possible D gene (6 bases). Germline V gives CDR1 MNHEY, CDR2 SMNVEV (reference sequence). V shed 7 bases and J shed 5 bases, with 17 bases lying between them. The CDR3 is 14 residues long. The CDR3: CASILVRGRETQYF. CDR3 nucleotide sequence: TGTGCCAGCATCCTGGTCAGGGGAAGGGAGACCCAGTACTTC.

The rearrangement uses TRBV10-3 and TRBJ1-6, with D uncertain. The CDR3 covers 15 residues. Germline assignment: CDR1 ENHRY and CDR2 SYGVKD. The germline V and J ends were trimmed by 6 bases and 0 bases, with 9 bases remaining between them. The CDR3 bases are TGTGCCATCAGCGCAGGTAGCTCCTATAATTCACCCCTCCACTTT. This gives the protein CAISAGSSYNSPLHF.

CDR3 sequence: CASSTGAQETQYF. The CDR3 DNA sequence: TGTGCCAGTAGTACAGGGGCCCAAGAGACCCAGTACTTC. V gene TRBV19 combines with J gene TRBJ2-5; D perhaps matches TRBD1 (6 bases). V was cut by 4 bases and J by 1 base, with 7 bases left in between. The CDR3 has 13 amino acids. Germline CDR1 and CDR2: LNHDA and SQIVND (reference sequence). Based on the CDR3 plus reference TRBV19 and TRBJ2-5, the full variable domain is DGGITQSPKYLFRKEGQNVTLSCEQNLNHDAMYWYRQDPGQGLRLIYYSQIVNDFQKGDIAEGYSVSREKKESFPLTVTSAQKNPTAFYLCASSTGAQETQYFGPGTRLLVL.

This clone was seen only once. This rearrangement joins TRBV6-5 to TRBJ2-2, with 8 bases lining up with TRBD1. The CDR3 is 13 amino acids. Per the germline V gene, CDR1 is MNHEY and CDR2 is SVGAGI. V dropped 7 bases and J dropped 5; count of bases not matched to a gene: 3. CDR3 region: CASNGQGTGELFF. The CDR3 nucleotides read TGTGCCAGCAATGGACAGGGTACCGGGGAGCTGTTTTTT.

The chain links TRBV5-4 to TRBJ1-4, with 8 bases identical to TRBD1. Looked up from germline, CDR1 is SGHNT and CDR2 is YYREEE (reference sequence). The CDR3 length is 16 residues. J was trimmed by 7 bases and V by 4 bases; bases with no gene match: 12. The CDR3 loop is CASSLRTPGQVEKLFF. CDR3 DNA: TGTGCCAGCAGCCTAAGAACCCCGGGACAGGTTGAAAAACTGTTTTTT.

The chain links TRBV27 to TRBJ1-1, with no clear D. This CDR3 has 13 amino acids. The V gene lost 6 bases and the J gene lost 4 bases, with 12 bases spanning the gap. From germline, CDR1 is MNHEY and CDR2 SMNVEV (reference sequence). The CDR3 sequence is CASSMGRGTEAFF. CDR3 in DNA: TGTGCCAGCAGCATGGGTCGGGGCACTGAAGCTTTCTTT.

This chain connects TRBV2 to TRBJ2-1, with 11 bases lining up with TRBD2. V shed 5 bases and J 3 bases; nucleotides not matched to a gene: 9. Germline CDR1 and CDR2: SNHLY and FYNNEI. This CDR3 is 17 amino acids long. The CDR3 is CASSRGPGLADYNEQFF. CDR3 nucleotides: TGTGCCAGCAGTCGCGGACCGGGACTAGCGGACTACAATGAGCAGTTCTTC.

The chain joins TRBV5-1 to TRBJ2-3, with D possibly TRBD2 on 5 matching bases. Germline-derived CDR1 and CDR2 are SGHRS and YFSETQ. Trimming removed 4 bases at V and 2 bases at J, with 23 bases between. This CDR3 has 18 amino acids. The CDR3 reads CASSSGTFQRVATDTQYF. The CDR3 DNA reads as TGCGCCAGCAGCAGCGGTACCTTCCAGAGGGTCGCCACAGATACGCAGTATTTT.